These 28 T cell receptor beta chains share one sample of origin, sequenced in a study of CD8 T cells in ankylosing spondylitis. TCRdb analysed the 5' RACE reads with MiXCR anew, one entry per CDR3 protein. The table shows 250,000 or so distinct CDR3 sequences, with approximately 11% occurring only once. The sample was blood, either unsorted or a sorted T cell fraction (not recorded which). The source of these receptors is a male donor with ankylosing spondylitis or in good health (not recorded which).

This clonotype was counted many times. V and J are TRBV3-1 and TRBJ1-1; D gene unclear. The CDR3 loop spans 14 amino acids. Trimming cost V 0 bases and J 5 bases, with 10 bases left between them. CDR1 and CDR2 (germline): LGHDT, YNNKEL (reference sequence). CDR3 loop: CASSQESPRTEAFF. CDR3 DNA: TGTGCCAGCAGCCAAGAATCCCCTAGAACTGAAGCTTTCTTT.

Many counts were recorded for this clonotype. The CDR3 spells CSATGQERYEQYF. The CDR3, as DNA: TGCAGTGCTACCGGACAGGAGAGATACGAGCAGTACTTC. The chain uses TRBV20-1 and TRBJ2-7; 7 bases align to TRBD1. The CDR3 sequence is 13 residues long. Unmatched junction bases numbered 7, after V lost 4 bases and J lost 4 bases. From germline, CDR1 is DFQATT and CDR2 SNEGSKA (reference sequence).

This clonotype was observed a few times. The genes are TRBV7-9 and TRBJ2-2, with D maybe TRBD1 (5 bases). V was shortened by 6 bases and J by 1 base, with 12 bases between the two germline ends. In germline, CDR1 is SEHNR, CDR2 FQNEAQ (reference sequence). CDR3 length equals 15 residues. This CDR3 is CASSSGSGNTGELFF. The CDR3 DNA reads as TGTGCCAGCAGTTCAGGGTCGGGGAACACCGGGGAGCTGTTTTTT.

This chain uses TRBV6-6 with TRBJ2-3; D not certain. Germline V gene data show CDR1 as MNHNY and CDR2 as SVGAGI (reference sequence). Trimming removed 2 bases from V and 5 bases from J, with 5 bases in between. This CDR3 contains 12 residues. The CDR3 region has the DNA TGTGCCAGCAGTTACGGTATAGATACGCAGTATTTT. Translated, it gives CASSYGIDTQYF.

This clonotype was counted many times. The chain uses TRBV20-1 and TRBJ2-1; TRBD1 aligns across 8 bases. Looked up from germline, CDR1 is DFQATT and CDR2 is SNEGSKA (reference sequence). V gave up 2 bases and J gave up 4 bases; unmatched junction bases: 1. This CDR3 contains 13 residues. The CDR3, as DNA: TGCAGTGCTAGACAGGGGGCTTACAATGAGCAGTTCTTC. Residues: CSARQGAYNEQFF.

In this sample, this clonotype turned up many times. The chain is built from TRBV20-1 and TRBJ2-5; 11 nucleotides align to TRBD2. The CDR3 loop spans 16 amino acids. Germline V gives CDR1 DFQATT, CDR2 SNEGSKA (reference sequence). Trimming at V came to 6 bases and at J to 5 bases, leaving 14 bases not matched to a gene. The CDR3 reads CSAGLAGGLFRETQYF. In nucleotides, the CDR3 is TGCAGTGCAGGTCTAGCGGGGGGCCTGTTTAGGGAGACCCAGTACTTC.

This clonotype occurred many times. This chain connects TRBV3-1 to TRBJ2-5, with TRBD2 matching over 8 bases. J gave up 1 base and V 8 bases, and 12 bases lay outside the gene matches. The CDR3 is made up of 16 amino acids. From germline, CDR1 is LGHDT and CDR2 YNNKEL (reference sequence). The CDR3 bases are TGTGCCAGCGGTACTGTAGCGGGGTCGTTCCAAGAGACCCAGTACTTC. Translation: CASGTVAGSFQETQYF.

This clonotype has at least ten counts. The DNA for the CDR3 is TGCGCCAGCAGCTTAGACAGACCCTACGAGCAGTACTTC. Protein: CASSLDRPYEQYF. The chain uses TRBV5-1 and TRBJ2-7, with TRBD1 as a possible D gene (5 bases). This CDR3 has 13 amino acids. Germline V gene data show CDR1 as SGHRS and CDR2 as YFSETQ. V dropped 2 bases and J dropped 2 bases, with 8 bases sitting between them.

This clonotype was seen a few times. This chain uses TRBV2 with TRBJ1-5; a weak D match, TRBD1 (5 bases). The CDR3 has 15 residues. CDR1 is SNHLY, CDR2 FYNNEI, per germline. Trimming stripped 7 bases from V and 2 bases from J, with 15 bases between. DNA for the CDR3: TGTGCCAGCAACTTCGGCGGAGGGGGCAATCAGCCCCAGCATTTT. It yields the protein CASNFGGGGNQPQHF.

This clonotype was seen repeatedly, ten times or more. The V gene is TRBV6-1, the J gene TRBJ2-1; 13 bases align to TRBD2. The V gene end was trimmed by 2 bases and the J gene end by 8 bases; junction bases not matched to a gene: 3. The CDR3 runs 15 residues. The germline CDR1 and CDR2 sequences are MNHNS and SASEGT. CDR3 bases: TGTGCCAGCAGTGAACGGACTAGCGGGAGTGATGAGCAGTTCTTC. Amino acid sequence: CASSERTSGSDEQFF.

The rearrangement uses TRBV29-1 and TRBJ2-7, with D possibly matching TRBD1 (6 bases). Trimming took 5 bases from V and 3 from J, leaving 8 bases between them. The CDR3 has 11 amino acids. Germline V gives CDR1 SQVTM, CDR2 ANQGSEA. DNA for the CDR3: TGCAGCGTTAAACAGGGCTACGAGCAGTACTTC. Translation: CSVKQGYEQYF.

This clonotype came up a few times. The chain joins TRBV12-3 or TRBV12-4 to TRBJ2-3, with TRBD1 identical over 7 bases. The CDR3 loop spans 15 amino acids. V lost 6 bases to trimming and J lost 4 bases; unmatched junction nucleotides: 10. The CDR3 region has the DNA TGTGCCAGCAGCCTGACAGGGACAGAGCCAGATACGCAGTATTTT. It yields the protein CASSLTGTEPDTQYF.

At least ten counts were recorded for this clonotype. This rearrangement joins TRBV12-3 or TRBV12-4 to TRBJ2-3; D possibly corresponds to TRBD2 (7 bases). The CDR3 is 16 amino acids. Trimming left V 9 bases short and J 4 bases short, with 23 bases between. The CDR3 loop reads CASKPGGGGDADTQYF. CDR3 in DNA: TGTGCCAGTAAACCGGGGGGCGGGGGTGATGCAGATACGCAGTATTTT.

This clonotype has a count of ten or more. The chain recombines TRBV6-1 with TRBJ2-1; a possible D gene is TRBD1 (5 bases). This CDR3 has 15 amino acids. V gave up 7 bases and J gave up 7 bases, with 20 bases separating them. The germline V gene has CDR1 MNHNS and CDR2 SASEGT. In DNA form, the CDR3 reads TGTGCCAGCACCCTAGAGGCGCAGGGTAGGAATGAGCAGTTCTTC. This translates into CASTLEAQGRNEQFF.

Details on this clonotype: A read error may explain this, as a much larger clone is one base away. This chain joins TRBV7-9 and TRBJ2-3; 7 nucleotides match TRBD1. Germline-derived CDR1 and CDR2 are SEHNR and FQNEAQ (reference sequence). The CDR3 is 15 residues long. With 3 bases clipped from V and 2 bases from J, the junction kept 5 bases outside the gene matches. CDR3 sequence reads: CASSFTGVDTDTQYF. The CDR3 coding sequence is TGTGCCAGCAGCTTTACAGGGGTTGACACAGATACGCAGTATTTT. Drawing the rest from reference TRBV7-9 and TRBJ2-3, the complete variable domain is DTGVSQNPRHKITKRGQNVTFRCDPISEHNRLYWYRQTLGQGPEFLTYFQNEAQLEKSRLLSDRFSAERPKGSFSTLEIQRTEQGDSAMYLCASSFTGVDTDTQYFGPGTRLTVL.

This clonotype was seen at least ten times. This chain links TRBV9 with TRBJ1-3, with D hard to call. V was pared by 3 bases and J by 0 bases, with 16 bases between. Germline CDR1 is SGDLS and CDR2 is YYNGEE. This CDR3 has 17 amino acids. CDR3 nucleotides: TGTGCCAGCAGCGCCGAATATACAGAAGTCTCTGGAAACACCATATATTTT. Protein sequence: CASSAEYTEVSGNTIYF.

In its sample, this clonotype was seen a few times. The genes are TRBV3-1 and TRBJ2-7, with no clear D. Germline assignment: CDR1 LGHDT and CDR2 YNNKEL (reference sequence). This CDR3 spans 15 amino acids. V lost 3 bases to trimming and J lost 5 bases, with 17 bases between them. CDR3 in amino acids: CASSQVKSSWHEQYF. In DNA, the CDR3 is TGTGCCAGCAGCCAGGTCAAATCCTCTTGGCACGAGCAGTACTTC.

This chain connects TRBV29-1 to TRBJ1-2; possibly TRBD1 for D (5 bases). Trimming shortened V by 6 bases and J by 6 bases, and 17 bases separated the two germline ends. CDR1 is SQVTM, CDR2 ANQGSEA, per germline. The CDR3 spans 13 residues. Written as DNA, the CDR3 is TGCAGCGTCAGGGATCACAGGCCGGATGGCTACACCTTC. This gives the protein CSVRDHRPDGYTF.

This clonotype was observed a handful of times. V gene TRBV5-4 combines with J gene TRBJ2-5; weak D call: TRBD1 (5 bases). This CDR3 is 13 amino acids long. Germline values: CDR1 SGHNT, CDR2 YYREEE (reference sequence). The germline V and J ends were trimmed by 4 bases and 1 base, with 8 bases remaining between them. The CDR3 spells CASSPQVQETQYF. CDR3 coding DNA: TGTGCCAGCAGCCCACAGGTCCAAGAGACCCAGTACTTC.

There are many counts of this clonotype. The V and J genes are TRBV20-1 and TRBJ1-2; tentatively, D is TRBD1 (5 bases). The CDR3 extends over 12 amino acids. Germline V CDR1 and CDR2: DFQATT, SNEGSKA (reference sequence). The CDR3 DNA reads as TGCAGCCTGTGGAGGACATTCGATGGCTACACCTTC. It yields the protein CSLWRTFDGYTF.

The genes are TRBV29-1 and TRBJ1-2, with D uncertain. CDR1 is SQVTM and CDR2 is ANQGSEA in the germline V gene. The CDR3 extends over 14 amino acids. The ends were cut back, 0 bases at V and 4 bases at J, with 12 bases in the middle. CDR3 protein: CSVEERPPLYGYTF. The CDR3 DNA reads as TGCAGCGTTGAAGAACGGCCTCCTCTCTATGGCTACACCTTC.

This clonotype was seen many times. The chain is built from TRBV9 and TRBJ2-3, with D unresolved. Trimming shortened V by 3 bases and J by 4 bases, and 6 bases separated the two germline ends. Germline-derived CDR1 and CDR2 are SGDLS and YYNGEE. This CDR3 is 12 amino acids long. The CDR3 region has the DNA TGTGCCAGCAGCGCAATCCCAGATACGCAGTATTTT. It codes for CASSAIPDTQYF. The complete variable domain, with remaining parts taken from reference TRBV9 and TRBJ2-3, reads DSGVTQTPKHLITATGQRVTLRCSPRSGDLSVYWYQQSLDQGLQFLIQYYNGEERAKGNILERFSAQQFPDLHSELNLSSLELGDSALYFCASSAIPDTQYFGPGTRLTVL.

This clonotype was seen more than once but under ten times. This chain joins TRBV25-1 and TRBJ2-7, with D unresolved. Germline CDR1 MGHDK, CDR2 SYGVNS. V was clipped by 4 bases and J by 5 bases, with 12 bases between them. The CDR3 is 13 residues long. DNA of the CDR3: TGTGCCAGCAGTGCCAGGATCTTGGACGAGCAGTACTTC. Its protein is CASSARILDEQYF.

There are many counts of this clonotype. V and J are TRBV12-3 or TRBV12-4 and TRBJ2-4, with a tentative D call TRBD2 (7 bases). The CDR3 is 16 residues long. V lost 3 bases and J 6 bases, leaving 18 bases between the germline ends. CDR3 region: CASSLGGAGEGNIQYF. CDR3 DNA sequence: TGTGCCAGCAGTTTGGGGGGCGCGGGAGAGGGAAACATTCAGTACTTC.

This clonotype has at least ten counts. V and J are TRBV5-1 and TRBJ2-1; D is possibly TRBD2 (5 bases). Germline assignment: CDR1 SGHRS and CDR2 YFSETQ. The V end lost 5 bases, the J end lost 0 bases, and 12 bases lay between the germline ends. This CDR3 spans 15 amino acids. The CDR3 reads CASRSTRSSYNEQFF. CDR3 sequence (DNA): TGCGCCAGCAGGTCTACTAGGAGCTCCTACAATGAGCAGTTCTTC.

This clonotype appeared many times. The chain employs TRBV5-1 and TRBJ2-3; 11 bases align to TRBD2. The CDR3 loop spans 15 amino acids. Germline V CDR1 and CDR2: SGHRS, YFSETQ. Trimming at V came to 5 bases and at J to 1 base, leaving 3 bases not matched to a gene. CDR3 sequence: CASSSTSGGTDTQYF. In DNA form, the CDR3 reads TGCGCCAGCAGTTCGACTAGCGGGGGCACAGATACGCAGTATTTT.

Regarding this clonotype: An end of the junction differs from the germline gene, which may be a read error. Here the CDR3 reads CSARDRYGYTF. In DNA form, the CDR3 reads TGCAGTGCCAGAGACAGATATGGCTACACCTTC. The chain uses TRBV20-1 and TRBJ1-2; tentative D call: TRBD1 (5 bases). CDR1 DFQATT and CDR2 SNEGSKA come from the germline V gene (reference sequence). This CDR3 is built from 11 residues.

This clonotype was recorded many times. The chain carries TRBV10-3 and TRBJ2-2; D is uncertain. In germline, CDR1 is ENHRY, CDR2 SYGVKD. Trimming removed 4 bases from V and 7 bases from J, with 10 bases in between. The CDR3 consists of 13 residues. The CDR3 bases are TGTGCCATCAGTGGGGGTTGGAGCGGGGAGCTGTTTTTT. Protein sequence: CAISGGWSGELFF.